This is a list of T cell receptor beta chains from one sample in a study of T cell responses to AZD1222 COVID-19 vaccine. The data were produced by immunoSEQ multiplex PCR, yet TCRdb's version contains in-frame clones alone and is incomplete. The sample has 150,000 or so clones, 80% to 90% seen once. Sequenced material: peripheral blood, taken on day 0 of AZD1222 vaccination. Source of these receptors: an adult in good health. Each CDR3 is given with its conserved first and last residue. A D gene is named only where the DNA matches it firmly. Clone size is not always given. Where it is, it says once, few, many or a class for expanded clones.

V,D,J,size,DNA,CDR3
TRBV27,TRBD1,TRBJ2-7,-,TGTGCCAGCAGTTTATCCGTGACAGGGGGCTACGAGCAGTACTTC,CASSLSVTGGYEQYF
TRBV6-4,-,TRBJ2-2,-,TGTGCCAGCAGTGAGGACAGCCACGGGGAGCTGTTTTTT,CASSEDSHGELFF
TRBV19,TRBD1,TRBJ2-6,few,TGTGCCAGTAGTATTACAGGGGGGATCTCTGGGGCCAACGTCCTGACTTTC,CASSITGGISGANVLTF
TRBV7-3,-,TRBJ2-1,-,TGTGCCAGCAGCTGGGAAGAGACACCTTACAATGAGCAGTTCTTC,CASSWEETPYNEQFF
TRBV4-2,-,TRBJ1-2,-,TGTGCCAGCAGCCAAGGACGGGTCTATGGCTACACCTTC,CASSQGRVYGYTF
TRBV18,-,TRBJ1-5,-,TGTGCCAGCTCACCACCGAGCGTCAGGACTGATCAGCCCCAGCATTTT,CASSPPSVRTDQPQHF
TRBV11-2,-,TRBJ1-3,-,TGTGCCAGCAGCTTAGGTGTGAGCTCTGGAAACACCATATATTTT,CASSLGVSSGNTIYF
TRBV5-4,TRBD2,TRBJ2-2,-,TGTGCCAGCGGGAGGGCCCACACCGGGGAGCTGTTTTTT,CASGRAHTGELFF
TRBV21-1,-,TRBJ2-4,-,TGTGCCAGCAGCTTCCCAGGTAGGACAGGGGCGAAAAACATTCAGTACTTC,CASSFPGRTGAKNIQYF
TRBV6-4,TRBD1,TRBJ2-3,few,TGTGCCAGCAGCGCCGGGACAGGGGAACCAGGGGATACGCAGTATTTT,CASSAGTGEPGDTQYF
TRBV28,-,TRBJ1-3,-,TGTGCCAGCAGTTTAGGGGGCTCATACCTCTCTGGAAACACCATATATTTT,CASSLGGSYLSGNTIYF
TRBV19,-,TRBJ1-2,-,TGTGCCAGTAGTATAGGGGGCGTATATGGCTACACCTTC,CASSIGGVYGYTF
TRBV4-1,-,TRBJ1-2,-,TGCGCCAGCAGCCAAGCAATCTCCGGGCAGGAGATAGGCTACACCTTC,CASSQAISGQEIGYTF
TRBV10-3,-,TRBJ1-5,-,TGTGCCATCAGTAGCAGGGGTTCGGATCAGCCCCAGCATTTT,CAISSRGSDQPQHF
TRBV13,TRBD2,TRBJ2-7,-,TGTGCCAGTGGGACTAGCGGAACCTACGAGCAGTACTTC,CASGTSGTYEQYF
TRBV7-9,TRBD1,TRBJ1-4,-,TGTGCCAGCAGCCAGCGGGACAGGGGACGAGACGAAAAACTGTTTTTT,CASSQRDRGRDEKLFF
TRBV29-1,TRBD1,TRBJ1-1,-,TGCAGCGTTGGACAGGGCGCAACCGCGGGGGCTTTCTTT,CSVGQGATAGAFF
TRBV28,-,TRBJ1-3,-,TGTGCCAGCAGTTTATTTCCACCCTCTGGAAACACCATATATTTT,CASSLFPPSGNTIYF
TRBV7-9,-,TRBJ1-1,-,TGTGCCAGCAGCCGCTTGGGATCTGAAGCTTTCTTT,CASSRLGSEAFF
TRBV28,TRBD1,TRBJ1-1,-,TGTGCCAGCACTCGGACAGGGGCTTGGAACACTGAAGCTTTCTTT,CASTRTGAWNTEAFF
TRBV24-1,TRBD2,TRBJ2-3,once,TGTGCCACCAGGGGACTTAAAGCGGGAGGAATAGATACGCAGTATTTT,CATRGLKAGGIDTQYF
TRBV5-6,-,TRBJ1-6,-,TGTGCCAGCAGCCTACGGCGGCGCAGGGAAGGGTCACCCCTCCACTTT,CASSLRRRREGSPLHF
TRBV5-1,-,TRBJ2-1,-,TGCGCCAGCACCGATGAGCAGTTCTTC,CASTDEQFF
TRBV28,-,TRBJ2-1,-,TGTGCCAGCAGTTTACTAAGGTTAAGCTCCTACAATGAGCAGTTCTTC,CASSLLRLSSYNEQFF